The 29 T cell receptor beta chains presented below share a single source sample, sequenced in a study of T cells in Graves' hyperthyroidism and ophthalmopathy. Amplified TCR beta CDR3 regions came from RNA transcripts. Initially, a first-round RT-PCR of the TCR CDR3 employed the HTBI primer set. One entry per CDR3 protein, called by TCRdb with MiXCR from the multiplex PCR reads. Among 500,000 or so distinct CDR3 sequences listed, about 16% were seen once. The sample comprised blood. These receptors were taken from a woman aged 25 to 45 with Graves' ophthalmopathy.

This clonotype was found many times. This sequence joins TRBV7-3 and TRBJ2-3; 11 bases align to TRBD2. CDR3 length: 16 residues. The germline V gene has CDR1 SGHTA and CDR2 FQGTGA. V lost 4 bases, J lost 3 bases, and 6 bases stayed unmatched. The CDR3 loop reads CASSSTWTSGTDTQYF. CDR3 nucleotides: TGTGCCAGCAGCTCCACTTGGACTAGCGGGACAGATACGCAGTATTTT.

The rearrangement links TRBV20-1 to TRBJ1-1, with TRBD1 as a possible D gene (6 bases). In germline, CDR1 is DFQATT, CDR2 SNEGSKA (reference sequence). The CDR3 loop spans 16 amino acids. The V end was cut by 0 bases, the J end by 11 bases, with 25 bases between. CDR3 DNA: TGCAGTGCTAGAGATGGGTCGGGGGGCCCACCGCCTGGGGCTTTCTTT. This sequence encodes CSARDGSGGPPPGAFF.

This clonotype was observed at least ten times. The chain joins TRBV6-2 or TRBV6-3 to TRBJ2-5; D is possibly TRBD1 (5 bases). Germline CDR1 reads MNHEY; CDR2 reads SVGEGT. V was clipped by 6 bases and J by 4 bases, with 15 bases between them. The CDR3 runs 14 residues. This chain's CDR3 is CASSHVLQGETQYF. In DNA, the CDR3 is TGTGCCAGCAGCCACGTACTCCAGGGAGAGACCCAGTACTTC.

In this sample, this clonotype turned up many times. This chain uses TRBV4-3 with TRBJ2-1; TRBD2 matches 11 bases. Germline CDR1 LGHNA, CDR2 YSLEER. The CDR3 length is 17 residues. V trimming: 0 bases; J trimming: 4 bases; junction bases outside the gene matches: 5. CDR3 region: CASSQDRLAGSYNEQFF. CDR3 in DNA: TGCGCCAGCAGCCAAGATCGACTAGCGGGGTCATACAATGAGCAGTTCTTC.

This clonotype was seen repeatedly, ten times or more. This sequence joins TRBV20-1 and TRBJ2-3, with D hard to call. The CDR3 loop spans 13 amino acids. Per the germline V gene, CDR1 is DFQATT and CDR2 is SNEGSKA (reference sequence). Trimming shortened V by 4 bases and J by 5 bases, and 13 bases separated the two germline ends. DNA of the CDR3: TGCAGTGCTACCGCCAGCGTGGGAGATACGCAGTATTTT. It specifies CSATASVGDTQYF.

The V gene is TRBV12-3 or TRBV12-4, the J gene TRBJ1-5, with TRBD1 matching 9 bases. This CDR3 has 15 amino acids. V trimming: 6 bases; J trimming: 4 bases; junction bases outside the gene matches: 7. In DNA, the CDR3 is TGTGCCAGCAGAACAGGGGGCGCTCGGAATCAGCCCCAGCATTTT. This gives the protein CASRTGGARNQPQHF.

This clonotype was detected many times. This sequence joins TRBV3-1 and TRBJ1-1; maybe TRBD1 (5 bases). There are 16 residues in the CDR3. Germline V gives CDR1 LGHDT, CDR2 YNNKEL (reference sequence). Trimming shortened V by 4 bases and J by 5 bases, and 20 bases separated the two germline ends. In DNA form, the CDR3 reads TGTGCCAGCAGCCTGGGGACGGGTTGGAGTGGGACTGAAGCTTTCTTT. It is translated as CASSLGTGWSGTEAFF.

This clonotype was observed many times. The chain joins TRBV20-1 to TRBJ2-6, with unresolved D. This CDR3 has 15 residues. Trimming cost V 0 bases and J 1 base, with 7 bases left between them. CDR1 and CDR2 from the germline V gene are DFQATT and SNEGSKA (reference sequence). The CDR3 nucleotides read TGCAGTGCTAGAGATTTGGTATCTGGGGCCAACGTCCTGACTTTC. Amino acids: CSARDLVSGANVLTF.

This clonotype appeared many times. V and J are TRBV5-1 and TRBJ1-2; 9 nucleotides line up with TRBD1. V was clipped by 2 bases and J by 5 bases; unmatched bases: 7. The CDR3 has 15 amino acids. Looked up from germline, CDR1 is SGHRS and CDR2 is YFSETQ. The CDR3 region has the DNA TGCGCCAGCAGCTTTGGGGGGACAGGGCGTTATGGCTACACCTTC. This translates into CASSFGGTGRYGYTF.

This clonotype was counted ten times or more. The rearrangement uses TRBV19 and TRBJ2-4; 7 nucleotides line up with TRBD2. This CDR3 region has 12 residues. Germline V gene lookup returns CDR1 LNHDA and CDR2 SQIVND (reference sequence). The trim removed 1 base at V and 13 bases at J, leaving 4 bases unmatched. The CDR3 protein is CASSIATSAQYF. The CDR3 DNA is TGTGCCAGTAGTATAGCCACTAGCGCACAGTACTTC. The whole variable domain, filled in from reference TRBV19 and TRBJ2-4, reads DGGITQSPKYLFRKEGQNVTLSCEQNLNHDAMYWYRQDPGQGLRLIYYSQIVNDFQKGDIAEGYSVSREKKESFPLTVTSAQKNPTAFYLCASSIATSAQYFGAGTRLSVL.

The chain uses TRBV25-1 and TRBJ2-5; maybe TRBD1 (6 bases). Germline CDR1 MGHDK, CDR2 SYGVNS. This CDR3 spans 15 amino acids. The V end was cut by 4 bases, the J end by 5 bases, with 17 bases between. In nucleotides, the CDR3 is TGTGCCAGCAGTGCCCCCCCACAGGGAATGGAGACCCAGTACTTC. Protein sequence: CASSAPPQGMETQYF.

In its sample, this clonotype was seen a few times. CDR3 DNA sequence: TGTGCCAGCAGTTACGCGGGGGGGCCCCTACCCAGCTCCTACAATGAGCAGTTCTTC. Amino acid sequence: CASSYAGGPLPSSYNEQFF. The chain recombines TRBV6-2 or TRBV6-3 with TRBJ2-1; 9 bases are a match to TRBD2. This CDR3 has 19 amino acids. The V segment lost 2 bases and the J segment 0 bases; nucleotides outside the gene matches: 11. Per the germline V gene, CDR1 is MNHEY and CDR2 is SVGEGT.

This clonotype was seen repeatedly, ten times or more. The chain has TRBV24-1 and TRBJ2-7, with D unresolved. The CDR3 contains 15 residues. Trimming left V 9 bases short and J 3 bases short, with 20 bases between. From germline, CDR1 is KGHDR and CDR2 SFDVKD. Here the CDR3 DNA reads TGTGCCACCTACAATGGTCCCTTACGAATCTACGAGCAGTACTTC. Translating it yields CATYNGPLRIYEQYF.

This clonotype was detected once. A much bigger clone sits one base away, suggesting this may be a read error. This chain joins TRBV7-8 and TRBJ2-7, with D possibly TRBD1 on 5 matching bases. The CDR3 runs to 16 residues. The germline CDR1 and CDR2 sequences are SGHVS and FQNEAQ. CDR3 sequence (DNA): TGTCCCAGCAGCCACGGTGGCCCTAGGGGCTCCTACGAGCAGTACTTC. Its translation: CPSSHGGPRGSYEQYF.

This clonotype was recorded many times. The chain is built from TRBV5-1 and TRBJ2-3, with a tentative D call TRBD2 (7 bases). The CDR3 has 13 amino acids. V lost 7 bases, J lost 6 bases, and 15 bases lay in between. CDR1 and CDR2 from the germline V gene are SGHRS and YFSETQ. This CDR3 reads CASGGGGGDTQYF. CDR3 in DNA: TGCGCCAGCGGTGGCGGGGGCGGTGATACGCAGTATTTT.

This clonotype was counted a few times. This rearrangement joins TRBV6-2 or TRBV6-3 to TRBJ2-2; a possible D gene is TRBD2 (5 bases). V shed 5 bases and J shed 4 bases, with 11 bases lying between them. CDR3 size: 14 residues. CDR1 is MNHEY and CDR2 is SVGEGT in the germline V gene. The CDR3 sequence is CASSPIASTGELFF. CDR3 nucleotide sequence: TGTGCCAGCAGTCCTATAGCGAGCACCGGGGAGCTGTTTTTT.

This clonotype was detected a few times. The chain is built from TRBV6-5 and TRBJ2-2, with TRBD2 matching over 8 bases. Per germline, CDR1 MNHEY and CDR2 SVGAGI. This CDR3 has 16 amino acids. Losses at the gene ends were 0 bases for V and 4 bases for J; bases not matched to a gene: 4. DNA for the CDR3: TGTGCCAGCAGTTACTCCGGGAGGGCCGCCACCGGGGAGCTGTTTTTT. Residues: CASSYSGRAATGELFF.

The V and J genes are TRBV19 and TRBJ2-3; 7 nucleotides line up with TRBD2. This CDR3 region has 15 residues. Germline CDR1 reads LNHDA; CDR2 reads SQIVND (reference sequence). With 1 base clipped from V and 4 bases from J, the junction kept 5 bases outside the gene matches. As DNA, the CDR3 is TGTGCCAGTAGTATAGGGGCGGGAGTCTCAGATACGCAGTATTTT. Its translation is CASSIGAGVSDTQYF.

The V and J genes are TRBV5-8 and TRBJ1-1; 7 bases are a match to TRBD1. Germline CDR1 and CDR2: SGHTS and YDEGEE. V shed 4 bases, J shed 1 base, and the junction held 4 bases outside the gene matches. The length of the CDR3 is 14 residues. CDR3 region: CASSQGQQNTEAFF. The CDR3 DNA reads as TGTGCCAGCAGCCAGGGACAGCAGAACACTGAAGCTTTCTTT.

The V call is TRBV6-1, the J call TRBJ2-1; 8 nucleotides align to TRBD1. There are 14 residues in the CDR3. V shed 7 bases, J shed 5 bases, and the junction held 7 bases outside the gene matches. CDR1 is MNHNS and CDR2 is SASEGT in the germline V gene. The CDR3 nucleotides are TGTGCCAGCACTATGGACAGGGTAAACAATGAGCAGTTCTTC. Its protein product is CASTMDRVNNEQFF.

This rearrangement joins TRBV4-3 to TRBJ1-3; unclear D gene. Germline V gene lookup returns CDR1 LGHNA and CDR2 YSLEER. The CDR3 consists of 15 residues. V was trimmed by 1 base and J by 5 bases, leaving 12 bases between them. The DNA of the CDR3 is TGCGCCAGCAGCCAAGTAGAGACCGGCCGAAACACCATATATTTT. Residues: CASSQVETGRNTIYF.

This clonotype showed up many times. The V gene is TRBV18, the J gene TRBJ1-1, with TRBD1 as a possible D gene (6 bases). The V gene's germline CDR1 is KGHSH and CDR2 LQKENI. The CDR3 totals 15 residues. V was trimmed by 0 bases and J by 5 bases, leaving 13 bases between them. The CDR3 sequence: CASSPPGGRGTEAFF. The CDR3 bases are TGTGCCAGCTCACCACCGGGGGGCAGAGGGACTGAAGCTTTCTTT.

This clonotype was observed a handful of times. The chain joins TRBV7-8 to TRBJ2-7; maybe TRBD2 (6 bases). The CDR3 runs to 16 residues. CDR1 is SGHVS, CDR2 FQNEAQ, per germline. V gave up 3 bases and J gave up 1 base, with 16 bases separating them. The CDR3, as DNA: TGTGCCAGCAGCTTCTTAGCGGTGGTCGGGTCCTACGAGCAGTACTTC. It is translated as CASSFLAVVGSYEQYF.

The chain combines TRBV20-1 with TRBJ2-5, with 7 nucleotides matching TRBD2. The CDR3 consists of 13 residues. The germline gives CDR1 DFQATT, CDR2 SNEGSKA (reference sequence). Trimming at V came to 6 bases and at J to 4 bases, leaving 8 bases not matched to a gene. The CDR3 nucleotides read TGCAGTGCCGCCTGGGGGGGGGGAGAGACCCAGTACTTC. The encoded protein is CSAAWGGGETQYF.

There are many counts of this clonotype. The CDR3 region is CASSLAGARWKTQYF. DNA for the CDR3: TGTGCCAGCAGCTTAGCGGGGGCGCGCTGGAAGACCCAGTACTTC. The chain is built from TRBV11-2 and TRBJ2-5, with D possibly called TRBD1 or TRBD2 (6 bases each). The CDR3 covers 15 residues. Looked up from germline, CDR1 is SGHAT and CDR2 is FQNNGV. Trimming took off 1 base at V and 6 bases at J, with 15 bases between the two ends.

The table lists this clonotype with many counts. CDR3 in DNA: TGTGCCAGCAGCTTACAGGCTAGCACAGATACGCAGTATTTT. Its translation: CASSLQASTDTQYF. V is TRBV7-3 and J is TRBJ2-3; D remains unclear. CDR3 length: 14 amino acids. Trimming removed 2 bases from V and 0 bases from J, with 6 bases in between. The germline CDR1 and CDR2 sequences are SGHTA and FQGTGA.

This clonotype has just a few counts. As DNA, the CDR3 is TGTGCCAGCAGCCCTCGACAGGCGAACACTGAAGCTTTCTTT. Protein sequence: CASSPRQANTEAFF. The gene calls are TRBV9 and TRBJ1-1; D is possibly TRBD1 (6 bases). The length of the CDR3 is 14 residues. Germline CDR1 reads SGDLS; CDR2 reads YYNGEE. The V gene lost 4 bases and the J gene lost 1 base, with 11 bases spanning the gap.

This clonotype was counted at least ten times. This rearrangement joins TRBV7-2 to TRBJ2-7, with 9 nucleotides matching TRBD2. The CDR3 runs 16 residues. V was clipped by 5 bases and J by 5 bases; unmatched bases: 13. The germline CDR1 and CDR2 sequences are SGHTA and FQGNSA. CDR3 coding DNA: TGTGCCAGCAGCCCTTCCTTAGCGGGAGCCAGAAACGAGCAGTACTTC. It is translated as CASSPSLAGARNEQYF. The complete variable domain, with remaining parts taken from reference TRBV7-2 and TRBJ2-7, reads GAGVSQSPSNKVTEKGKDVELRCDPISGHTALYWYRQSLGQGLEFLIYFQGNSAPDKSGLPSDRFSAERTGGSVSTLTIQRTQQEDSAVYLCASSPSLAGARNEQYFGPGTRLTVT.

The rearrangement uses TRBV6-1 and TRBJ1-3, with D perhaps TRBD1 (5 bases). The germline gives CDR1 MNHNS, CDR2 SASEGT. This CDR3 has 14 residues. Trimming removed 7 bases from V and 7 bases from J, with 17 bases in between. CDR3 nucleotides: TGTGCCAGCAAAGACACGGCCCGGGGGAACACCATATATTTT. Protein product: CASKDTARGNTIYF.